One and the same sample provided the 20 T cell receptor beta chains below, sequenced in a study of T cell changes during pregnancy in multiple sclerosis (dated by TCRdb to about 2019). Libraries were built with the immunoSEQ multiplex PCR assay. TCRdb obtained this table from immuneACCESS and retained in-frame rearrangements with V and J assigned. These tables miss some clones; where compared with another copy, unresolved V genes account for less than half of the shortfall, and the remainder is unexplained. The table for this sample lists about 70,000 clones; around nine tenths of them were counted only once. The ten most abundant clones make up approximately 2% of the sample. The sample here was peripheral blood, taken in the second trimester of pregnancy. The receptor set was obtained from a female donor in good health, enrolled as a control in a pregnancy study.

The CDR3 DNA sequence: TGTGCCAGCAGTTTATCCGGGACAGGGGGCTACGAGCAGTACTTC. Amino acid sequence: CASSLSGTGGYEQYF. J is TRBJ2-7 and V is TRBV27; TRBD1 matches 11 bases. CDR1 is MNHEY and CDR2 is SMNVEV in the germline V gene (reference sequence). J lost 3 bases, V lost 0 bases, and 1 base had no gene match. The CDR3 contains 15 residues.

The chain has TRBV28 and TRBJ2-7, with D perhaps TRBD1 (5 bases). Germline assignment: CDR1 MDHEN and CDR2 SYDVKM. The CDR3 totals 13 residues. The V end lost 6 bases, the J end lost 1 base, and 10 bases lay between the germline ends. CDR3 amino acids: CASSMGQSYEQYF. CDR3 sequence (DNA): TGTGCCAGCAGCATGGGGCAGTCCTACGAGCAGTACTTC. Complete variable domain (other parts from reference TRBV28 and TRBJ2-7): DVKVTQSSRYLVKRTGEKVFLECVQDMDHENMFWYRQDPGLGLRLIYFSYDVKMKEKGDIPEGYSVSREKKERFSLILESASTNQTSMYLCASSMGQSYEQYFGPGTRLTVT.

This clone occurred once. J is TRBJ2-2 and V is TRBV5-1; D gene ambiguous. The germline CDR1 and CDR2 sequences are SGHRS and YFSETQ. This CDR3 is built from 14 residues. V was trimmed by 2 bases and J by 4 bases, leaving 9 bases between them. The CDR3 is CASSLQPSTGELFF. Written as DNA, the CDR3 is TGCGCCAGCAGCTTACAGCCCTCCACCGGGGAGCTGTTTTTT.

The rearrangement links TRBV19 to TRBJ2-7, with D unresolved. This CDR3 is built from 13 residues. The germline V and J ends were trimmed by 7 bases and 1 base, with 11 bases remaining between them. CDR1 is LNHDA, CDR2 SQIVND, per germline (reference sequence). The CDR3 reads CASTSPGSYEQYF. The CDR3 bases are TGTGCCAGTACTTCGCCAGGATCCTACGAGCAGTACTTC.

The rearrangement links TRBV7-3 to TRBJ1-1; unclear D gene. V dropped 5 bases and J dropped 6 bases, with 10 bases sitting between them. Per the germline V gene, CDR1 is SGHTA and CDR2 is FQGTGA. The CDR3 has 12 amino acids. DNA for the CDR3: TGTGCCAGCAGCCTTAACGGGGCTGAAGCTTTCTTT. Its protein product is CASSLNGAEAFF.

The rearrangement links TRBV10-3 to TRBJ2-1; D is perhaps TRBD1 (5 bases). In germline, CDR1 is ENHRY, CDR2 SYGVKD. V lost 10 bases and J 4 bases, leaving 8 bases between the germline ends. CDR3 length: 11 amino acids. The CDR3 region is CATSGYNEQFF. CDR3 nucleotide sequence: TGTGCCACCTCAGGGTACAATGAGCAGTTCTTC.

The CDR3 sequence is CASSTGQADRSPLHF. The CDR3 bases are TGTGCCAGCAGCACCGGACAGGCTGATCGATCACCCCTCCACTTT. The rearrangement joins TRBV7-2 to TRBJ1-6; 7 bases map to TRBD1. This CDR3 comprises 15 residues. CDR1 is SGHTA and CDR2 is FQGNSA in the germline V gene. Germline trimming cut 5 bases from V and 10 bases from J; bases unmatched to any gene: 11.

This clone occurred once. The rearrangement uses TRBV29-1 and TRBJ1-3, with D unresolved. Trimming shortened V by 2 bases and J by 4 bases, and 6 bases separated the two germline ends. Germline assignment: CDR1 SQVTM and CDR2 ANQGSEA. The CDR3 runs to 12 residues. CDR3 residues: CSVELPGNTIYF. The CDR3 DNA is TGCAGCGTTGAACTACCCGGAAACACCATATATTTT.

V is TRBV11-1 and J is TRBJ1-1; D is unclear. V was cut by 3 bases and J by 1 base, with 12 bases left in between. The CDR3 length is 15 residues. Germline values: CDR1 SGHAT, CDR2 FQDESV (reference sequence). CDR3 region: CASSLLFGGNTEAFF. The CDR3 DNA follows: TGTGCCAGCAGCTTGCTGTTCGGAGGGAACACTGAAGCTTTCTTT.

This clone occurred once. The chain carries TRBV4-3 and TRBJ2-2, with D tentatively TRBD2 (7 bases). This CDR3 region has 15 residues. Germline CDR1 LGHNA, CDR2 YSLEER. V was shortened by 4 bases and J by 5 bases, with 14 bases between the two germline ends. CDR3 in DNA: TGCGCCAGCAGCCGAGGGGGGGCGGGGACCGGGGAGCTGTTTTTT. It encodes CASSRGGAGTGELFF.

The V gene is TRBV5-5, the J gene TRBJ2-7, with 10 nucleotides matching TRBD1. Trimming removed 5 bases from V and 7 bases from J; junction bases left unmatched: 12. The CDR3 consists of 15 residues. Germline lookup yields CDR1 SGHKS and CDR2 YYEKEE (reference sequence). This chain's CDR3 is CASSSRGDRGLEQYF. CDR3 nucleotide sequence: TGTGCCAGCAGTAGCCGCGGGGACAGGGGCTTGGAGCAGTACTTC.

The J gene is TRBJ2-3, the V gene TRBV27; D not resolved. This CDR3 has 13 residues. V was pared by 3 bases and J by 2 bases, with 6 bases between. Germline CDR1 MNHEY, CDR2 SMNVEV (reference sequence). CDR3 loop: CASSLGLTDTQYF. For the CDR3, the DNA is TGTGCCAGCAGTTTGGGCCTCACAGATACGCAGTATTTT.

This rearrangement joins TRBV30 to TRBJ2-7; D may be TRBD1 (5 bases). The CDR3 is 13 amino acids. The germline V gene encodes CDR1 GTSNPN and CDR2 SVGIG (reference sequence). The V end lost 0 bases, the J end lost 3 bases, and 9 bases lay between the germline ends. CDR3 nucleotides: TGTGCCTGGAGTGTAAGTGACAGCTACGAGCAGTACTTC. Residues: CAWSVSDSYEQYF.

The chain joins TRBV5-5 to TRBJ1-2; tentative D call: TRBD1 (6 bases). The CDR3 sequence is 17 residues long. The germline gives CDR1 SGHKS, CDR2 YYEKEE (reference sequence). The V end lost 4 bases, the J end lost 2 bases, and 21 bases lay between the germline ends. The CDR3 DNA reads TGTGCCAGCAGCCTGGGGGGGACACCGACCTTAAACTATGGCTACACCTTC. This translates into CASSLGGTPTLNYGYTF.

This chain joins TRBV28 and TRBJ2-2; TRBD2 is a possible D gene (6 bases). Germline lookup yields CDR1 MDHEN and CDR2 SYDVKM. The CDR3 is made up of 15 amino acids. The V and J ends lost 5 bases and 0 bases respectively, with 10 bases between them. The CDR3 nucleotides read TGTGCCAGCAGTCCCTTAGCGGCGAACACCGGGGAGCTGTTTTTT. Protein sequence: CASSPLAANTGELFF.

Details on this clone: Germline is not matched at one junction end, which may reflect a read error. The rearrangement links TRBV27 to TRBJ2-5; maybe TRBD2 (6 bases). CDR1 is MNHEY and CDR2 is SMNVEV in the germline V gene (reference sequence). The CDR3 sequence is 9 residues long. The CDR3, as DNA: TGCGCGGGGACTTGGCCCCAGTACTTC. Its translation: CAGTWPQYF.

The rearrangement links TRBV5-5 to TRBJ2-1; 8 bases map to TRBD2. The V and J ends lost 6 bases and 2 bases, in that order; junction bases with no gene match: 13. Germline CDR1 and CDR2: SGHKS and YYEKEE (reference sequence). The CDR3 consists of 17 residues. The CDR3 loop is CASNARGGANPYNEQFF. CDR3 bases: TGTGCCAGCAACGCCCGGGGGGGAGCCAACCCCTACAATGAGCAGTTCTTC.

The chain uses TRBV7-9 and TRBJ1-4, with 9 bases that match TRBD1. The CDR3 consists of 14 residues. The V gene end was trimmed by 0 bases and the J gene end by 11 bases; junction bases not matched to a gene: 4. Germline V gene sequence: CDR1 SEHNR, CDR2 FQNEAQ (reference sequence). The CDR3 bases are TGTGCCAGCAGCTTAGCAGGACAGGGGCATAAACTGTTTTTT. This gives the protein CASSLAGQGHKLFF. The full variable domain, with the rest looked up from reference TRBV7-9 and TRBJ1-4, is DTGVSQNPRHKITKRGQNVTFRCDPISEHNRLYWYRQTLGQGPEFLTYFQNEAQLEKSRLLSDRFSAERPKGSFSTLEIQRTEQGDSAMYLCASSLAGQGHKLFFGSGTQLSVL.

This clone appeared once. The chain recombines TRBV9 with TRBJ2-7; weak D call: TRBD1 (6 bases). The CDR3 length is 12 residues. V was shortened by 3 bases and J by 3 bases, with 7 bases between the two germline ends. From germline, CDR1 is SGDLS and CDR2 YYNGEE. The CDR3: CASSEQGYEQYF. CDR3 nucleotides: TGTGCCAGCAGCGAACAGGGCTACGAGCAGTACTTC.

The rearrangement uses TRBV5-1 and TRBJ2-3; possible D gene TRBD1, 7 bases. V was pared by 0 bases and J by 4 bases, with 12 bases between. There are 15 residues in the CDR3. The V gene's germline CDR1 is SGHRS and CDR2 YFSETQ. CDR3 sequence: CASSLARGVADTQYF. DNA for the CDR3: TGCGCCAGCAGCTTGGCCAGGGGGGTCGCAGATACGCAGTATTTT.